One and the same sample provided the 23 T cell receptor beta chains below, sequenced in a study of neurological immune-mediated disorders. TCRdb reprocessed the 5' RACE reads via MiXCR and lists one record per CDR3 protein. The table has 55,000 to 70,000 distinct CDR3 sequences, 4% to 6% seen once. Sequenced sample: PBMCs. These receptor sequences come from a woman in her 50s with multiple sclerosis.

At least ten counts were recorded for this clonotype. The rearrangement uses TRBV12-3 or TRBV12-4 and TRBJ2-1; 7 bases match TRBD1. Unmatched junction bases numbered 9, after V lost 5 bases and J lost 8 bases. The CDR3 extends over 14 amino acids. The CDR3 region is CASSPHLGQDEQFF. For the CDR3, the DNA is TGTGCCAGCAGTCCCCACCTCGGACAGGATGAGCAGTTCTTC.

This clonotype was seen at least ten times. The V call is TRBV5-1, the J call TRBJ1-3; unclear D gene. V gave up 4 bases and J gave up 4 bases, with 9 bases separating them. The CDR3 length is 13 residues. The germline gives CDR1 SGHRS, CDR2 YFSETQ. The CDR3: CASSAPGGNTIYF. CDR3 bases: TGCGCCAGCAGCGCTCCAGGAGGAAACACCATATATTTT.

This clonotype occurred many times. This sequence joins TRBV7-8 and TRBJ2-7; D may be TRBD2 (6 bases). V gave up 3 bases and J gave up 2 bases, with 8 bases separating them. CDR1 is SGHVS and CDR2 is FQNEAQ in the germline V gene. The CDR3 length is 13 residues. CDR3 DNA sequence: TGTGCCAGCAGCTTGGGGGGAACCTACGAGCAGTACGTC. It is translated as CASSLGGTYEQYV.

Of note for this clonotype: One base away lies a much larger clone, so this may be a sequencing read error. V usage is TRBV5-1 and J usage is TRBJ1-1; D is uncertain. Germline V lookup: CDR1 SGHRS, CDR2 YFSETQ. This CDR3 has 15 residues. V was trimmed by 5 bases and J by 2 bases, leaving 16 bases between them. CDR3 loop: CASSPLGKRNTEAFF. CDR3 in DNA: TGCGCCAGCAGTCCCCTTGGAAAGCGAAACACTGAAGCTTTCTTT.

In its sample, this clonotype was seen many times. The chain joins TRBV7-8 to TRBJ2-3; TRBD2 might be the D (5 bases). Germline V lookup: CDR1 SGHVS, CDR2 FQNEAQ. Trimming pared 3 bases from V and 1 base from J, leaving 11 bases between. This CDR3 contains 15 residues. The CDR3 region has the DNA TGTGCCAGCAGCTTGGGGAGCATGGGCACAGATACGCAGTATTTT. It codes for CASSLGSMGTDTQYF.

This clonotype has more than one count but fewer than ten. A much more abundant neighbour one base away suggests this may be a read error. The gene calls are TRBV9 and TRBJ1-5; D is unresolved. Trimming took 1 base from V and 3 from J, leaving 11 bases between them. Per the germline V gene, CDR1 is SGDLS and CDR2 is YYNGEE. The CDR3 runs 15 residues. For the CDR3, the DNA is TGTGCCAGCAGCGTAAGCCCGGGGAACAATCAGCCCCAGCATTTT. This translates into CASSVSPGNNQPQHF. The full variable domain, in which reference TRBV9 and TRBJ1-5 provide the parts outside the CDR3, is DSGVTQTPKHLITATGQRVTLRCSPRSGDLSVYWYQQSLDQGLQFLIQYYNGEERAKGNILERFSAQQFPDLHSELNLSSLELGDSALYFCASSVSPGNNQPQHFGDGTRLSIL.

This clonotype was observed many times. The rearrangement links TRBV20-1 to TRBJ2-1; 9 bases match TRBD2. V was clipped by 2 bases and J by 4 bases; unmatched bases: 15. The CDR3 sequence is 18 residues long. Germline lookup yields CDR1 DFQATT and CDR2 SNEGSKA (reference sequence). CDR3 region: CSARLSSGDPRGYNEQFF. The CDR3 bases are TGCAGTGCTAGATTATCTAGCGGGGATCCGCGGGGTTACAATGAGCAGTTCTTC.

This clonotype was counted at least ten times. This rearrangement joins TRBV7-3 to TRBJ2-3; TRBD2 matches 9 bases. Germline values: CDR1 SGHTA, CDR2 FQGTGA. The junction had 15 bases not matched to a gene; V was cut back by 5 bases and J by 6 bases. The CDR3 totals 17 residues. The CDR3 region has the DNA TGTGCCAGCAGCCTTGGGAAGGGCGGGGGGGCCGGTGATACGCAGTATTTT. It encodes CASSLGKGGGAGDTQYF.

In its sample, this clonotype was seen many times. V and J are TRBV9 and TRBJ2-1; unclear D gene. The germline V gene encodes CDR1 SGDLS and CDR2 YYNGEE. The CDR3 has 12 amino acids. V was clipped by 0 bases and J by 9 bases, with 7 bases between them. CDR3 protein: CASSVEGIEQFF. The CDR3 DNA sequence: TGTGCCAGCAGCGTAGAGGGAATTGAGCAGTTCTTC. Based on the CDR3 plus reference TRBV9 and TRBJ2-1, the full variable domain is DSGVTQTPKHLITATGQRVTLRCSPRSGDLSVYWYQQSLDQGLQFLIQYYNGEERAKGNILERFSAQQFPDLHSELNLSSLELGDSALYFCASSVEGIEQFFGPGTRLTVL.

In this sample, this clonotype turned up many times. This chain uses TRBV5-1 with TRBJ2-3; D uncertain. The V end lost 1 base, the J end lost 3 bases, and 9 bases lay between the germline ends. Germline CDR1 reads SGHRS; CDR2 reads YFSETQ. The CDR3 runs to 14 residues. CDR3 in amino acids: CASSLQDPTDTQYF. CDR3 sequence (DNA): TGCGCCAGCAGCTTGCAAGACCCAACAGATACGCAGTATTTT.

This clonotype showed up just a few times. The CDR3 carries no conserved terminal phenylalanine or tryptophan, so it likely arises from a read error. The chain uses TRBV12-3 or TRBV12-4 and TRBJ2-4; a possible D gene is TRBD1 (5 bases). CDR3 length: 16 amino acids. V lost 6 bases, J lost 0 bases, and 15 bases lay in between. CDR3 in DNA: TGTGCCAGCAGCTTTGACAGCCCTCTAGCCAAAAACATTCAGTACTGC. Translating it yields CASSFDSPLAKNIQYC.

The table lists this clonotype with many counts. V usage is TRBV20-1 and J usage is TRBJ2-3; TRBD2 agrees at 12 bases. Unmatched junction bases numbered 12, after V lost 1 base and J lost 4 bases. The CDR3 runs to 18 residues. Germline assignment: CDR1 DFQATT and CDR2 SNEGSKA (reference sequence). DNA for the CDR3: TGCAGTGCTAGAGTTATAGTCCTAGCGGGGGGGCCCGCAGATACGCAGTATTTT. This gives the protein CSARVIVLAGGPADTQYF.

This clonotype was detected ten times or more. This chain joins TRBV11-2 and TRBJ1-3; D is undetermined. Trimming removed 3 bases from V and 1 base from J, with 7 bases in between. The CDR3 is 14 residues long. The germline V gene encodes CDR1 SGHAT and CDR2 FQNNGV. CDR3 sequence: CASSFMGSGNTIYF. The CDR3 coding sequence is TGTGCCAGCAGCTTTATGGGATCTGGAAACACCATATATTTT.

This clonotype was found many times. The chain uses TRBV27 and TRBJ2-5, with D unclear. The V gene's germline CDR1 is MNHEY and CDR2 SMNVEV (reference sequence). Deletions cut 2 bases from V and 0 bases from J, with 4 bases between. This CDR3 has 13 residues. The CDR3 DNA is TGTGCCAGCAGTTTACTGTACCAAGAGACCCAGTACTTC. The encoded protein is CASSLLYQETQYF.

This clonotype was seen once. A much larger clone differs from this one at a single base, so this may be a read error. The rearrangement uses TRBV20-1 and TRBJ1-4; D gene ambiguous. The CDR3 length is 14 residues. Trimming took 6 bases from V and 11 from J, leaving 22 bases between them. Germline V gene data show CDR1 as DFQATT and CDR2 as SNEGSKA (reference sequence). Here the CDR3 DNA reads TGCAGTGCGCAAAGCCGGGTAGAGGGAGACAAACTGTTTTTT. Encoded protein: CSAQSRVEGDKLFF.

This clonotype has a count of ten or more. The rearrangement uses TRBV20-1 and TRBJ2-7; unclear D gene. This CDR3 spans 14 amino acids. Germline CDR1 reads DFQATT; CDR2 reads SNEGSKA (reference sequence). The V gene lost 2 bases and the J gene lost 0 bases, with 11 bases spanning the gap. CDR3 residues: CSARKLLSSYEQYF. The CDR3 nucleotides are TGCAGTGCTAGAAAGTTGTTAAGCTCCTACGAGCAGTACTTC.

The chain carries TRBV15 and TRBJ1-2, with no clear D. In germline, CDR1 is LNHNV, CDR2 YYDKDF (reference sequence). The V gene lost 4 bases and the J gene lost 5 bases, with 8 bases spanning the gap. The length of the CDR3 is 12 residues. The chain's CDR3 is CATSNTVYGYTF. CDR3 nucleotide sequence: TGTGCCACCAGCAACACAGTGTATGGCTACACCTTC.

There are many counts of this clonotype. This rearrangement joins TRBV6-2 or TRBV6-3 to TRBJ1-5; D possibly corresponds to TRBD1 (5 bases). The CDR3 contains 16 residues. CDR1 and CDR2 from the germline V gene are MNHEY and SVGEGT. The V end lost 6 bases, the J end lost 7 bases, and 22 bases lay between the germline ends. This CDR3 is CASRSEPNLGRQPQHF. The CDR3 bases are TGTGCCAGCAGGAGCGAACCGAACCTGGGGCGGCAGCCCCAGCATTTT.

This clonotype was seen at least ten times. The CDR3 DNA is TGTGCCAGCAGAAGGGTTGGGGGGGAAGCTTTCTTT. Its translation is CASRRVGGEAFF. The chain combines TRBV6-1 with TRBJ1-1; possibly TRBD1 for D (5 bases). Trimming took 6 bases from V and 8 from J, leaving 13 bases between them. The CDR3 runs to 12 residues. Germline V CDR1 and CDR2: MNHNS, SASEGT.

This clonotype was detected ten times or more. The chain has TRBV7-3 and TRBJ1-4; 7 bases are a match to TRBD1. With V trimmed by 5 bases and J by 13 bases, 25 bases remained unmatched. Germline V gives CDR1 SGHTA, CDR2 FQGTGA. The CDR3 covers 18 residues. The DNA of the CDR3 is TGTGCCAGCAGCGTAGGAAGACAGGGAAGACCCGTTTTCCGGGGACTGTTTTTT. Residues: CASSVGRQGRPVFRGLFF.

This clonotype was found many times. V and J are TRBV7-6 and TRBJ1-4; TRBD1 might be the D (6 bases). Trimming stripped 7 bases from V and 7 bases from J, with 13 bases between. The CDR3 has 13 amino acids. Germline CDR1 reads SGHVS; CDR2 reads FNYEAQ. CDR3 amino acids: CASTRGAPEKLFF. The CDR3 DNA sequence: TGTGCCAGCACCAGGGGTGCGCCTGAAAAACTGTTTTTT.

This clonotype was picked up many times. The genes are TRBV20-1 and TRBJ2-7; D may be TRBD1 (6 bases). Trimming shortened V by 6 bases and J by 2 bases, and 17 bases separated the two germline ends. This CDR3 region has 14 residues. The V gene's germline CDR1 is DFQATT and CDR2 SNEGSKA (reference sequence). CDR3 sequence (DNA): TGCAGTGCCAAGAGTCTGGACAGTACCTACGAGCAGTACTTC. Translating it yields CSAKSLDSTYEQYF.

This clonotype appeared many times. The chain uses TRBV20-1 and TRBJ2-3; 11 positions agree with TRBD1. Trimming removed 6 bases from V and 5 bases from J; junction bases left unmatched: 7. Per the germline V gene, CDR1 is DFQATT and CDR2 is SNEGSKA (reference sequence). CDR3 length: 14 residues. For the CDR3, the DNA is TGCAGTGCCAGGGGACAGGGGGAAGTAGATACGCAGTATTTT. Its protein is CSARGQGEVDTQYF.